The text below deals with one TCR beta chain. Its specificity is unknown. The sample comes from a study of Ad26.COV2.S vaccination and SARS-CoV-2 variants. V was clipped by 0 bases and J by 10 bases, with 9 bases between them. The CDR3 contains 13 residues. Per the germline V gene, CDR1 is SGHDN and CDR2 is FVKESK. Profiled with immunoSEQ multiplex PCR; TCRdb holds only in-frame clones, not every one. Seen here are about 400,000 clones, over 75% observed once, and the top ten hold 3.6%. Indicated treatment: around 19 received Ad26.COV2.S at low or high dose, single or two shots; about 5 received placebo; per-sample allocation not given. Specimens were obtained on day 63 following the first vaccine or placebo injection. An Ad26 vector carrying the Wuhan-strain SARS-CoV-2 spike served as the vaccine. Overall study results and limits: Measurement of non-spike TCR breadth gave similar results in vaccine and placebo recipients. Reported post-vaccination CD8+ and CD4+ T cell responses to spike showed substantial breadth.

J is TRBJ1-4 and V is TRBV14; no firm D call. The specimen comprised peripheral blood, sampled in a trial of Ad26.COV2.S vaccine versus placebo. This receptor was identified in a person aged 18-65 years who received the Ad26.COV2.S COVID-19 vaccine or a placebo. The CDR3 nucleotides read TGTGCCAGCAGCCAAGATCTAAGTGGAAAACTGTTTTTT. Amino acid sequence: CASSQDLSGKLFF.